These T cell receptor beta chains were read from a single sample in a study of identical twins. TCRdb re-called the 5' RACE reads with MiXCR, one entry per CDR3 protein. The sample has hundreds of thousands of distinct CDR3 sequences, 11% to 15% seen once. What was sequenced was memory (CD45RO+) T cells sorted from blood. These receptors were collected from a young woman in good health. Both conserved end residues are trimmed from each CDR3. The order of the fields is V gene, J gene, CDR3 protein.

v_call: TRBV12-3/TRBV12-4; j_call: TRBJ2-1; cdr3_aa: ASTAGLAGGHNEQF
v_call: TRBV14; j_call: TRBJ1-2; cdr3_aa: ASSQGANYGYT
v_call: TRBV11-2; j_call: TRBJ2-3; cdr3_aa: ASSSGGRDTQY
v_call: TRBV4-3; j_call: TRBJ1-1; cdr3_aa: ASSLRYGNTEAF
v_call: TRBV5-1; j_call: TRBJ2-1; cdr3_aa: ASASSLHGSYNEQF
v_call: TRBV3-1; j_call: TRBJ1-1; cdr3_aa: ASSQLSGAFEAF
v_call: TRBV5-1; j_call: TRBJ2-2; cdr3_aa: ASSTGLAGVAGELF
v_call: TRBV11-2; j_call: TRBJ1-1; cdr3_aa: ASSTGGITEAF
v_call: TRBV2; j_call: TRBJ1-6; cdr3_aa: ASGEGPNSPLH
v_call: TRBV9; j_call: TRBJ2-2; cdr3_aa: ASSQITGFGELF
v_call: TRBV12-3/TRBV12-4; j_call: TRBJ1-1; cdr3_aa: ASSFGGRNTEAF
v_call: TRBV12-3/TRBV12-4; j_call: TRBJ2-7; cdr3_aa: ASRPPGRGYYEQY
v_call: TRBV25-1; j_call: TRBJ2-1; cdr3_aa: ASSGMGQGGYNEQF
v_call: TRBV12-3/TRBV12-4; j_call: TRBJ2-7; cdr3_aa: ASSRTGTIG
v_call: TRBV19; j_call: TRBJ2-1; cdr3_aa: ASSIGVKEQF
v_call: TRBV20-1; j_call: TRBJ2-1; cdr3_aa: SATGPFLGNEQF
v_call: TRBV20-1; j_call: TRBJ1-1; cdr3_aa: SANYLGVGYF
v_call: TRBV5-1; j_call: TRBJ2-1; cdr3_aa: ASSLGTGNNEQF
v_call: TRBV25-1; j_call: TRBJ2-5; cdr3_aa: ASSAIGQETQY
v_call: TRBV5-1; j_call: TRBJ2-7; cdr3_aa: ASSWGTEAYEQY
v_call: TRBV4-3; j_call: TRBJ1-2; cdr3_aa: ASSQRAAPTGISGGYT
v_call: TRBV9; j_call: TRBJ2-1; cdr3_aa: ASSVRTGDKQF
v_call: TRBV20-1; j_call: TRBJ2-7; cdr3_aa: SAPGPSQNHEQY
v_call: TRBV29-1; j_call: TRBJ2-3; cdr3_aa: SVELRASGSTDTQY
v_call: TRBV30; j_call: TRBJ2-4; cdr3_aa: AWSPLSALAKNIQY
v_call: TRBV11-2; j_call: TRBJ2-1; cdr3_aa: ASSLDTFYNEQF
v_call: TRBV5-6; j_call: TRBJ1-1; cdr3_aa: ASSWTGTEAF
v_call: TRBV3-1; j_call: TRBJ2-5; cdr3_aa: ASSQARVAGGSSGTQY
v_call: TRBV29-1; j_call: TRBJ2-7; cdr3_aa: SVEVETGGREQY
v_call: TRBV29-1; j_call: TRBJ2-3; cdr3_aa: SVEEGIGNTQY
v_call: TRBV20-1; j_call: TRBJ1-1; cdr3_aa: SAGTGDTEAF
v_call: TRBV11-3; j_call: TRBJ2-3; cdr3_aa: ASSLPPQDTQY
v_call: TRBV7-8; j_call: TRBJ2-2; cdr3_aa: ASSLTPGGLYGELF
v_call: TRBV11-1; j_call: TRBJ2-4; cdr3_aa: ASSAGGAKNIQY
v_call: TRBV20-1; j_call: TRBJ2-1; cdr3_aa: SARDPRGQGDEQF
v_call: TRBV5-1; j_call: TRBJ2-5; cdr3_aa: ASSILGQGGETQY
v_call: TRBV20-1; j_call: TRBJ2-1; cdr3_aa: SARDLRERDEQF
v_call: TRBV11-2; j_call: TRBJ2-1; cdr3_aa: ASSFSGTAYNEQF
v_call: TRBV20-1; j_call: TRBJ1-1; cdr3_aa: SVHRETTEGF
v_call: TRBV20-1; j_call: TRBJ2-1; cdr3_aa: SARGGTSGSSYNEQF
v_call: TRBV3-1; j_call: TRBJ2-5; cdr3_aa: ASSQEMATVYQETQY
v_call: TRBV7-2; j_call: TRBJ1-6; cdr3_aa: ASSLVFQGARSPLH
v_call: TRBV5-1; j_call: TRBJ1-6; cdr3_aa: ASSLAALSSPLH
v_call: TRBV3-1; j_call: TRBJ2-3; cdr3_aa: ASSLQRNTQY
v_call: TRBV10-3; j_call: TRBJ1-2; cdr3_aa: AISDRGGYT
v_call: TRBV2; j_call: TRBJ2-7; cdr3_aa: ARAAGQGQAYEQY
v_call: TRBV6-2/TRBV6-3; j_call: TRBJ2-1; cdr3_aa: ASNPFGGSSYNEQF
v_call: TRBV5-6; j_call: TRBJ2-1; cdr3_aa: ASSLLKLAGVTDNEQF
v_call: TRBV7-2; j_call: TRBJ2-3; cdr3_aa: ASSAIGGRAGDTQY
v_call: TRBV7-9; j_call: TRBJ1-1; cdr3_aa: ASSLFSPAEAF
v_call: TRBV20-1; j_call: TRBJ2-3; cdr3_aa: SASTDTQY
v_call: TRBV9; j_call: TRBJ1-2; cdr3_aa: ASRTGVYGYT
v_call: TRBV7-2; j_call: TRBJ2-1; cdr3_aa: ASSLEAENEQF
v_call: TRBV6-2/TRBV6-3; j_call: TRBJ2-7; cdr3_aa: ASRTDHFVPDEQY
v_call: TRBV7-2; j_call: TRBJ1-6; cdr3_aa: ASSSSRASLNTSPLH
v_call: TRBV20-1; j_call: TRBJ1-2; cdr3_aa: SCPGEGASYGYT
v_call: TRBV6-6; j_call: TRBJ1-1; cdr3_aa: ASGDGLNTEAF
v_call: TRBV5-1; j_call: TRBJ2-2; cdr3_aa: ASSSSGQSTGELF
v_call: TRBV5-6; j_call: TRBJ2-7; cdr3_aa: ASSFGGAARYEQY
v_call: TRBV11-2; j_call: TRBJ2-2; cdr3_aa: ASSSLGGYGGSANTGELF